This T cell receptor (beta chain) was captured in a study of beta chain features in type 1 diabetes. In the study overall: What patients shared with healthy donors was a similar profile of age, gender and cell yields.

Sorting that relied on CD45RO/CCR7/CD25/CD127/CD95/CD27 yielded CD4+ naive, central memory, regulatory and stem cell-like memory cells. General study points: Shorter TCRB CDR3s, moderately but significantly so, marked every one of the four CD4+ subsets in Type 1 diabetes patients.

This CDR3 comprises 18 residues. V gave up 1 base and J gave up 2 bases, with 15 bases separating them. The germline V gene encodes CDR1 SGHVS and CDR2 FNYEAQ. This clone was seen only a few times. Antigen unknown. As every portion of the isolated RNA was reverse transcribed, the sequencing read expressed TCRB transcripts. Libraries were prepared by immunoSEQ multiplex PCR; TCRdb keeps only in-frame clonotypes and omits some of them. Here the sample spans some 140,000 clones, 7% to 10% being singletons. The sequence was collected from a man between 18 and 35 years old in good health. The sample comprised central memory CD4+ T cells from blood. This chain links TRBV7-6 with TRBJ2-6; D is possibly TRBD2 (5 bases). CDR3 nucleotide sequence: TGTGCCAGCAGCTTAGTGGGCCCTGAGGGAGCTGGGGCCAACGTCCTGACTTTC. It is translated as CASSLVGPEGAGANVLTF.